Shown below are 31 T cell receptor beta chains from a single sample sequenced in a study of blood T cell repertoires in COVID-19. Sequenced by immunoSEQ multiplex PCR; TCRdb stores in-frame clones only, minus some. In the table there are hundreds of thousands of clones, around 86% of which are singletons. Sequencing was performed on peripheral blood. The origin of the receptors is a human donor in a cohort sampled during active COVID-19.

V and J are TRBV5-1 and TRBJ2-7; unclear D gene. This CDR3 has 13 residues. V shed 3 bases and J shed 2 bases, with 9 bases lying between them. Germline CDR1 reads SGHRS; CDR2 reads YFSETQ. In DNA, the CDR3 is TGCGCCAGCAGCTCTCCCGAGACCTACGAGCAGTACTTC. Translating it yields CASSSPETYEQYF.

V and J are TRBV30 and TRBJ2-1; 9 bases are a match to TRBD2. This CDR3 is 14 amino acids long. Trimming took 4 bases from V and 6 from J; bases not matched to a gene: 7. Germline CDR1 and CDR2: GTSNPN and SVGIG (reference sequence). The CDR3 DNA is TGTGCCTGGACTAGGACTAGCGATGTCAATGAGCAGTTCTTC. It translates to CAWTRTSDVNEQFF.

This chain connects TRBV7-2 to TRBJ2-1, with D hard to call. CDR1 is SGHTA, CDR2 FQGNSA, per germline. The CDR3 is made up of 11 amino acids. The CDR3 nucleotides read TGTGTTCTTGAGAGTGGCAATGAGCAGTTCTTC. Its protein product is CVLESGNEQFF.

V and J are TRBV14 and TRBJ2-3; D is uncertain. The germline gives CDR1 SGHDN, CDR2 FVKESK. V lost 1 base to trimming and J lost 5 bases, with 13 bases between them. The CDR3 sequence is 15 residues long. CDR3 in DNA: TGTGCCAGCAGCCAAGGTATACAAAATCGAGATACGCAGTATTTT. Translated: CASSQGIQNRDTQYF.

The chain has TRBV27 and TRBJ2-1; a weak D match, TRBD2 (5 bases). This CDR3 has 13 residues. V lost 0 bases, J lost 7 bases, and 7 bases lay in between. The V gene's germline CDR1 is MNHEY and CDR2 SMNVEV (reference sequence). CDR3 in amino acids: CASSLSRRNEQFF. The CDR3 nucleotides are TGTGCCAGCAGTTTATCCCGGAGGAATGAGCAGTTCTTC.

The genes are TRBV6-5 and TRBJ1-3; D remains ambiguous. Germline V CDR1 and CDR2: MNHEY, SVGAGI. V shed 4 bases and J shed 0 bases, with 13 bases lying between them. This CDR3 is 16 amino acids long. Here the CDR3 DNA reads TGTGCCAGCAGTTCCACAGAGCCCTTCTCTGGAAACACCATATATTTT. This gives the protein CASSSTEPFSGNTIYF.

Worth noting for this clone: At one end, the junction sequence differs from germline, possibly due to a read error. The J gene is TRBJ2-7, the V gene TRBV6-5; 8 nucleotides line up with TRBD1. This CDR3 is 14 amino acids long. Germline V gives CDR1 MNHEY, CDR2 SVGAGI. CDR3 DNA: TGTGCCAGCAGATCGACAGGGGTCTCCTCCGAGCAGTACTTC. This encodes CASRSTGVSSEQYF.

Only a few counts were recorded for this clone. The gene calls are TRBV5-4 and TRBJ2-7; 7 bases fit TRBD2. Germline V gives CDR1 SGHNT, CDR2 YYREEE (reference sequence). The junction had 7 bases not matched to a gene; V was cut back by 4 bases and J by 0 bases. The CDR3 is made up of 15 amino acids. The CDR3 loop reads CASSPGDYRSYEQYF. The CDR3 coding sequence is TGTGCCAGCAGCCCGGGGGACTACCGCTCCTACGAGCAGTACTTC.

The CDR3 here is CASSLISGGSGELFF. Written as DNA, the CDR3 is TGTGCCAGCAGCTTGATTTCGGGGGGCAGCGGGGAGCTGTTTTTT. The rearrangement joins TRBV5-6 to TRBJ2-2; the D gene is possibly TRBD2 (7 bases). The CDR3 sequence is 15 residues long. V shed 1 base and J shed 7 bases, with 14 bases lying between them. CDR1 is SGHDT, CDR2 YYEEEE, per germline.

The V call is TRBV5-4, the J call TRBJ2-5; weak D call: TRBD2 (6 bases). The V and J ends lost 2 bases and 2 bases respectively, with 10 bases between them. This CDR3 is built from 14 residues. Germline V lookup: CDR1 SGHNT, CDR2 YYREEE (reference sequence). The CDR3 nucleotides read TGTGCCAGCAGCTTCTGGGACTTTCAAGAGACCCAGTACTTC. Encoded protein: CASSFWDFQETQYF.

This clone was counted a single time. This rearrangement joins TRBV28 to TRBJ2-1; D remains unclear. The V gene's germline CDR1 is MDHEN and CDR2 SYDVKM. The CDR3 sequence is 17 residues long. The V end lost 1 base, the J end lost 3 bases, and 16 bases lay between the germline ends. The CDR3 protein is CASSLSPEIGHYNEQFF. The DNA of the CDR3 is TGTGCCAGCAGTTTATCCCCCGAAATTGGGCACTACAATGAGCAGTTCTTC. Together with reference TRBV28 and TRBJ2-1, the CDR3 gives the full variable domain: DVKVTQSSRYLVKRTGEKVFLECVQDMDHENMFWYRQDPGLGLRLIYFSYDVKMKEKGDIPEGYSVSREKKERFSLILESASTNQTSMYLCASSLSPEIGHYNEQFFGPGTRLTVL.

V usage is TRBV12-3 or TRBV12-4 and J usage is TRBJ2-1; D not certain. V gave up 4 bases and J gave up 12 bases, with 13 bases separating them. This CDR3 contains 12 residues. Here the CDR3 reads CASSSLGGGQFF. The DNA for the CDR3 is TGTGCCAGCAGTTCCCTCGGCGGCGGGCAGTTCTTC.

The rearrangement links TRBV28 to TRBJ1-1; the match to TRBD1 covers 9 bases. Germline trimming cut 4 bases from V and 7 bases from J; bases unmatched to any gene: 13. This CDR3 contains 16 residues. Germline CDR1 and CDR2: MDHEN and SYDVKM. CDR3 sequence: CASSSLGTGKPLEAFF. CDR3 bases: TGTGCCAGCAGTTCCCTCGGGACAGGGAAACCTCTTGAAGCTTTCTTT.

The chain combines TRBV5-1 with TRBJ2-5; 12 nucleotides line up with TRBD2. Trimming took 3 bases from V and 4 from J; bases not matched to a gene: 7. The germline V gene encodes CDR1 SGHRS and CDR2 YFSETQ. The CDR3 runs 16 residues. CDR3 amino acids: CASSWRLAGEGETQYF. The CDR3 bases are TGCGCCAGCAGCTGGAGACTAGCGGGAGAGGGAGAGACCCAGTACTTC.

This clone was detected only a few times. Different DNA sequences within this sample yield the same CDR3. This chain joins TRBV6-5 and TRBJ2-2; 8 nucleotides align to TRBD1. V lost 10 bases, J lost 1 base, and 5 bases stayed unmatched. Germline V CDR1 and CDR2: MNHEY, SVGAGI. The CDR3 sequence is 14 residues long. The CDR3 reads CATLDRENTGELFF. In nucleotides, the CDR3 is TGTGCCACCCTGGACAGGGAGAACACCGGGGAGCTGTTTTTT.

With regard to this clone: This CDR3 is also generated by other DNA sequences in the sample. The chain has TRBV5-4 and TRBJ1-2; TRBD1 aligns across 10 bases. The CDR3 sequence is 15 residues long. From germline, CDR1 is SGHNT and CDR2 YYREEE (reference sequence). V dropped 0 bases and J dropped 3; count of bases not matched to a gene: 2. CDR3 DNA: TGTGCCAGCAGCTTGGGACAGGGGGCTGACTATGGCTACACCTTC. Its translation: CASSLGQGADYGYTF.

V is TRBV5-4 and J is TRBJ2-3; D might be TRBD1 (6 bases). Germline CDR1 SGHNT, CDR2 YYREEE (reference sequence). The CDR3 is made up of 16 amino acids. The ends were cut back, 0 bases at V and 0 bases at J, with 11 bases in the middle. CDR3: CASSLGMTGSTDTQYF. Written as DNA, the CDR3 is TGTGCCAGCAGCTTGGGTATGACAGGCAGCACAGATACGCAGTATTTT.

The CDR3 spells CASNPSGNNEQFF. CDR3 sequence (DNA): TGTGCCAGCAATCCTAGCGGCAACAATGAGCAGTTCTTC. The gene calls are TRBV12-3 or TRBV12-4 and TRBJ2-1, with TRBD2 identical over 7 bases. CDR3 length equals 13 residues. Trimming took 7 bases from V and 5 from J; bases not matched to a gene: 5.

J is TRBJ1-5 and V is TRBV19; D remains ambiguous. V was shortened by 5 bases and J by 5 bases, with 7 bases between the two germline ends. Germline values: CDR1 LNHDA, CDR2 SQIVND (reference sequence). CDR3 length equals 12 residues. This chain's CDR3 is CASSARYQPQHF. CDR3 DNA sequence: TGTGCCAGTAGTGCCCGGTATCAGCCCCAGCATTTT.

The CDR3 sequence: CASSMTSGGAVGLATGELFF. The CDR3 DNA reads TGTGCCAGCAGCATGACTAGCGGGGGGGCCGTTGGCTTGGCGACCGGGGAGCTGTTTTTT. The V call is TRBV7-9, the J call TRBJ2-2; TRBD2 agrees at 14 bases. The ends lost 5 bases at V and 5 bases at J; junction bases unmatched: 16. The germline gives CDR1 SEHNR, CDR2 FQNEAQ (reference sequence). This CDR3 is built from 20 residues.

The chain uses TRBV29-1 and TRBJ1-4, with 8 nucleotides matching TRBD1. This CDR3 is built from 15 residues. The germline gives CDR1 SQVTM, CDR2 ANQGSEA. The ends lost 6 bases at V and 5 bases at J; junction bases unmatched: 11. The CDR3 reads CSVKTWTGPNEKLFF. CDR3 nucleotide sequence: TGCAGCGTCAAAACCTGGACAGGGCCGAATGAAAAACTGTTTTTT.

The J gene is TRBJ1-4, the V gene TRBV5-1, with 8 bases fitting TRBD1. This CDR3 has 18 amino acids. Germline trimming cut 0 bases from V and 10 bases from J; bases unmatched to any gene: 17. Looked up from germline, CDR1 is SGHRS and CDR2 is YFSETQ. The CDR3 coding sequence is TGCGCCAGCAGCTTGGAGGGGACAGGCGGTCTCCCAGGGGGAAAACTGTTTTTT. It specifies CASSLEGTGGLPGGKLFF.

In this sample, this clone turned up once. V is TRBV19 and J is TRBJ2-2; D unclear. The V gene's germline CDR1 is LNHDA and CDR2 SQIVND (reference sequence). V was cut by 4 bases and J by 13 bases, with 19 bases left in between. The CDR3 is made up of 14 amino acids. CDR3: CASSSFEVTRRLFF. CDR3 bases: TGTGCCAGTAGTAGTTTTGAAGTCACGAGGCGGCTGTTTTTT.

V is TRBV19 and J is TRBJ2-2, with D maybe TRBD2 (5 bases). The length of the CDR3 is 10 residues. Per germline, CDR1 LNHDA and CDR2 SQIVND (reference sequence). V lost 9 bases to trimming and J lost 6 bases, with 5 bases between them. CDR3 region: CARGAGELFF. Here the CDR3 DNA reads TGTGCCAGGGGAGCCGGGGAGCTGTTTTTT.

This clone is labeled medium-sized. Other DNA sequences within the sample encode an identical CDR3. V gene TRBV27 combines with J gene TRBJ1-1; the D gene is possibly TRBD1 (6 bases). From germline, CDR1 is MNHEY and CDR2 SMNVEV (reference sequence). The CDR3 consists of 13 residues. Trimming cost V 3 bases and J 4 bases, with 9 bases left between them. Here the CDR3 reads CASSFSQGTEAFF. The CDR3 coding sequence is TGTGCCAGCAGTTTCTCACAGGGCACTGAAGCTTTCTTT.

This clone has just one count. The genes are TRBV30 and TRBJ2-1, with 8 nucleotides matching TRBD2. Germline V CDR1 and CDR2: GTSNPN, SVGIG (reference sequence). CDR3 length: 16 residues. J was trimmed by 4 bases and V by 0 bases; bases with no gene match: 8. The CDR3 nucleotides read TGTGCCTGGAGTGTACCCCAGAGCGGGGGTTACAATGAGCAGTTCTTC. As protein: CAWSVPQSGGYNEQFF.

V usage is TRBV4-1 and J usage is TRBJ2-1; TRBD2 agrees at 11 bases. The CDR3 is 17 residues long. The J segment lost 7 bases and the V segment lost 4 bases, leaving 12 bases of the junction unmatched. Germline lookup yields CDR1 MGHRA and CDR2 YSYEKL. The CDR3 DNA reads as TGCGCCAGCAGCCGCAAAGGGGATAGCGGGAGGGAAAATGAGCAGTTCTTC. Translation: CASSRKGDSGRENEQFF.

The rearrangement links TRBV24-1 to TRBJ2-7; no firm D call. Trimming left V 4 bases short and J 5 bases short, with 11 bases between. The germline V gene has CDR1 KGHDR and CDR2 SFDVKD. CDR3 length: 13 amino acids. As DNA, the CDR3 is TGTGCCACCAGTGACTCCAGTCGGGACGAGCAGTACTTC. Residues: CATSDSSRDEQYF.

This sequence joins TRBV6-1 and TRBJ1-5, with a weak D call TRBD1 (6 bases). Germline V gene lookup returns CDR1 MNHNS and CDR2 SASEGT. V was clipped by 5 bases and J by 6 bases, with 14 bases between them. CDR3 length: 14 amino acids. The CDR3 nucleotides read TGTGCCAGCAGTTTAGGGGGGGATGGTCAGCCCCAGCATTTT. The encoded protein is CASSLGGDGQPQHF.

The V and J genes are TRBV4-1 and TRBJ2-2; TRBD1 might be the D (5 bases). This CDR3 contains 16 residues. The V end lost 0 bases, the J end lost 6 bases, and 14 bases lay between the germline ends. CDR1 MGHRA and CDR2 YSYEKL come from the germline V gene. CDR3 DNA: TGCGCCAGCAGCCAAGATTCAAGGGTAGGGGCCGGGGAGCTGTTTTTT. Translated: CASSQDSRVGAGELFF.

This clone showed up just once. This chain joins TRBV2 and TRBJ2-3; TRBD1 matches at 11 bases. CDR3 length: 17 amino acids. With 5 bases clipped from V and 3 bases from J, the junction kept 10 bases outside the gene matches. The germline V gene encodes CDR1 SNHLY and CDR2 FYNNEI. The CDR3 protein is CASSYPGQGAHTDTQYF. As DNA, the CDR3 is TGTGCCAGCAGTTACCCCGGACAGGGGGCGCATACAGATACGCAGTATTTT.